A single sample gave rise to the 15 T cell receptor beta chains below, sequenced in a study of T-cell reconstitution after alpha-beta-depleted transplantation in children. Construction of the TCRbeta library involved unique molecular identifiers. TCRdb ran MiXCR on the PCR reads and lists one entry per CDR3 protein. The table includes 150,000 to 250,000 distinct CDR3 sequences, about 14% detected once. The starting material was PBMCs from the stem cell graft donor, obtained from the stem cell graft. The receptors were sampled from a human donor who donated a stem cell graft to a child with acute lymphoblastic leukemia.

A note on this clonotype: A much larger clone sits a single nucleotide away, making a read error possible. This chain links TRBV12-3 or TRBV12-4 with TRBJ1-1; tentative D call: TRBD1 (5 bases). CDR3 length: 14 residues. Trimming removed 5 bases at V and 11 bases at J, with 21 bases between. The CDR3 loop reads CASSPGIPGEWAFF. The CDR3 region has the DNA TGTGCCAGCAGTCCAGGGATTCCCGGGGAGTGGGCTTTCTTT.

The chain is built from TRBV12-3 or TRBV12-4 and TRBJ2-1, with 7 bases fitting TRBD1. The ends lost 6 bases at V and 8 bases at J; junction bases unmatched: 13. The CDR3 runs to 15 residues. The CDR3 DNA is TGTGCCAGCAGCTCACCCCGTGGACAGGTCCATGAGCAGTTCTTC. It encodes CASSSPRGQVHEQFF.

This sequence joins TRBV3-1 and TRBJ2-5, with D unclear. Germline V gene lookup returns CDR1 LGHDT and CDR2 YNNKEL (reference sequence). The CDR3 covers 13 residues. The germline V and J ends were trimmed by 2 bases and 8 bases, with 12 bases remaining between them. The DNA for the CDR3 is TGTGCCAGCAGCCAACCCACTCGAGCTACCCAGTACTTC. Its protein product is CASSQPTRATQYF.

The sample holds many counts of this clonotype. The chain links TRBV7-9 to TRBJ1-2; tentatively, D is TRBD1 (5 bases). CDR1 SEHNR and CDR2 FQNEAQ come from the germline V gene (reference sequence). The CDR3 totals 17 residues. V shed 5 bases and J shed 8 bases, with 27 bases lying between them. The CDR3 DNA sequence: TGTGCCAGCAGCCGCATACAAAACCAGGGATCGCCCCGGGGCTACACCTTC. Translation: CASSRIQNQGSPRGYTF. The entire variable domain, with the rest obtained from reference TRBV7-9 and TRBJ1-2, is as follows: DTGVSQNPRHKITKRGQNVTFRCDPISEHNRLYWYRQTLGQGPEFLTYFQNEAQLEKSRLLSDRFSAERPKGSFSTLEIQRTEQGDSAMYLCASSRIQNQGSPRGYTFGSGTRLTVV.

This clonotype has ten or more counts. The rearrangement uses TRBV20-1 and TRBJ1-2; weak D call: TRBD1 (6 bases). CDR3 length: 15 residues. Trimming left V 1 base short and J 2 bases short, with 14 bases between. Germline V gene lookup returns CDR1 DFQATT and CDR2 SNEGSKA (reference sequence). Here the CDR3 DNA reads TGCAGTGCTAGAGGCGGACAGTCGGCAAACTATGGCTACACCTTC. Its protein is CSARGGQSANYGYTF.

This clonotype showed up many times. The CDR3 DNA reads as TGCGCCAGCAGTCCCCACCCGGGACAGGGGAGTTACGAGCAGTACTTC. It is translated as CASSPHPGQGSYEQYF. The rearrangement joins TRBV4-1 to TRBJ2-7; 10 nucleotides align to TRBD1. The CDR3 runs to 16 residues. Trimming took 6 bases from V and 4 from J; bases not matched to a gene: 12. Germline V gene data show CDR1 as MGHRA and CDR2 as YSYEKL.

This clonotype was seen many times. The chain is built from TRBV4-1 and TRBJ1-1; D uncertain. The V end lost 1 base, the J end lost 0 bases, and 12 bases lay between the germline ends. This CDR3 is 16 amino acids long. The germline V gene has CDR1 MGHRA and CDR2 YSYEKL. CDR3 DNA: TGCGCCAGCAGCCAAGGTCGACGGATCTTGAACACTGAAGCTTTCTTT. Translating gives CASSQGRRILNTEAFF.

This chain connects TRBV6-5 to TRBJ2-1, with no clear D. Germline CDR1 is MNHEY and CDR2 is SVGAGI. This CDR3 has 14 residues. V gave up 2 bases and J gave up 2 bases, with 7 bases separating them. In DNA form, the CDR3 reads TGTGCCAGCAGTTACGGGCAGGCCTACAATGAGCAGTTCTTC. Residues: CASSYGQAYNEQFF.

This clonotype was detected ten times or more. The rearrangement uses TRBV11-2 and TRBJ2-5, with 13 bases lining up with TRBD2. CDR3 length: 15 amino acids. The germline CDR1 and CDR2 sequences are SGHAT and FQNNGV. The V gene end was trimmed by 5 bases and the J gene end by 3 bases; junction bases not matched to a gene: 3. The CDR3 loop reads CASSLGTSGKETQYF. CDR3 nucleotide sequence: TGTGCCAGCAGCCTCGGGACTAGCGGGAAAGAGACCCAGTACTTC. Complete variable domain (other parts from reference TRBV11-2 and TRBJ2-5): EAGVAQSPRYKIIEKRQSVAFWCNPISGHATLYWYQQILGQGPKLLIQFQNNGVVDDSQLPKDRFSAERLKGVDSTLKIQPAKLEDSAVYLCASSLGTSGKETQYFGPGTRLLVL.

This clonotype occurred many times. This chain joins TRBV10-3 and TRBJ2-5, with TRBD2 matching 12 bases. Losses at the gene ends were 5 bases for V and 0 bases for J; bases not matched to a gene: 4. The CDR3 is made up of 16 amino acids. Germline V gene sequence: CDR1 ENHRY, CDR2 SYGVKD. CDR3 in DNA: TGTGCCATCAGTCCCGGGACTAGCGGGCACCAAGAGACCCAGTACTTC. Encoded protein: CAISPGTSGHQETQYF.

The V and J genes are TRBV12-3 or TRBV12-4 and TRBJ2-2; D is perhaps TRBD2 (6 bases). V lost 4 bases, J lost 1 base, and 13 bases lay in between. The CDR3 loop spans 16 amino acids. CDR3 residues: CASSSSGTVNTGELFF. The DNA of the CDR3 is TGTGCCAGCAGTTCGTCCGGGACTGTGAACACCGGGGAGCTGTTTTTT.

The chain recombines TRBV12-3 or TRBV12-4 with TRBJ2-5; TRBD1 aligns across 9 bases. This CDR3 has 14 amino acids. Trimming at V came to 6 bases and at J to 5 bases, leaving 7 bases not matched to a gene. This chain's CDR3 is CASRATGGWETQYF. CDR3 bases: TGTGCCAGCAGGGCAACAGGGGGCTGGGAGACCCAGTACTTC.

This clonotype has a count of ten or more. The rearrangement joins TRBV12-3 or TRBV12-4 to TRBJ2-7; TRBD1 might be the D (5 bases). This CDR3 is 13 amino acids long. V lost 5 bases, J lost 2 bases, and 10 bases lay in between. The CDR3 loop is CASSVDRPYEQYF. In DNA form, the CDR3 reads TGTGCCAGCAGTGTCGACAGACCCTACGAGCAGTACTTC.

This clonotype was counted at least ten times. The chain combines TRBV12-3 or TRBV12-4 with TRBJ1-3; D ambiguous. V was trimmed by 2 bases and J by 0 bases, leaving 11 bases between them. The CDR3 contains 16 residues. CDR3 sequence: CASSLTQVLSGNTIYF. CDR3 nucleotides: TGTGCCAGCAGTTTAACCCAGGTCCTCTCTGGAAACACCATATATTTT.

This clonotype was picked up many times. The gene calls are TRBV5-6 and TRBJ1-1; D is perhaps TRBD1 (6 bases). Trimming pared 0 bases from V and 1 base from J, leaving 16 bases between. This CDR3 contains 17 residues. CDR1 and CDR2 (germline): SGHDT, YYEEEE. CDR3 loop: CASSLETGARRNTEAFF. CDR3 sequence (DNA): TGTGCCAGCAGCTTGGAAACGGGGGCAAGGAGGAACACTGAAGCTTTCTTT.